Below are 8 T cell receptor beta chains sequenced from a single sample in a study of Tregs in tolerant kidney transplant recipients. The table came from immunoSEQ multiplex PCR; TCRdb's copy has only in-frame clones and leaves some out. The data show around 75,000 clones, 85% to 90% seen once. This sample comprised CD4+ T cells from blood, obtained before the transplant. Receptors originate from a human donor who received a combined kidney and bone marrow transplant.

The rearrangement links TRBV19 to TRBJ2-5; 7 bases align to TRBD2. The CDR3 totals 13 residues. The germline V gene has CDR1 LNHDA and CDR2 SQIVND (reference sequence). Trimming removed 1 base from V and 6 bases from J; junction bases left unmatched: 2. CDR3 residues: CASSIASGQTQYF. In DNA, the CDR3 is TGTGCCAGTAGTATAGCTAGCGGCCAGACCCAGTACTTC.

V is TRBV19 and J is TRBJ2-7, with 9 positions matching TRBD2. The V and J ends lost 9 bases and 3 bases, in that order; junction bases with no gene match: 12. This CDR3 has 15 residues. Germline-derived CDR1 and CDR2 are LNHDA and SQIVND (reference sequence). This CDR3 is CASRTGLAGIYEQYF. The CDR3 DNA sequence: TGTGCCAGCCGAACTGGGCTAGCGGGAATCTACGAGCAGTACTTC. Full variable domain (remainder filled in from reference TRBV19 and TRBJ2-7): DGGITQSPKYLFRKEGQNVTLSCEQNLNHDAMYWYRQDPGQGLRLIYYSQIVNDFQKGDIAEGYSVSREKKESFPLTVTSAQKNPTAFYLCASRTGLAGIYEQYFGPGTRLTVT.

The rearrangement joins TRBV9 to TRBJ2-1, with a weak D call TRBD2 (7 bases). The CDR3 is 16 amino acids. Germline-derived CDR1 and CDR2 are SGDLS and YYNGEE. Trimming shortened V by 4 bases and J by 12 bases, and 26 bases separated the two germline ends. CDR3 DNA: TGTGCCAGCAGCCTCTCGGGGGCGGGAGCTAGTATCGGGCAGTTCTTC. Its protein is CASSLSGAGASIGQFF.

The table lists this clone with a count of one. This rearrangement joins TRBV7-2 to TRBJ1-2; no firm D call. The CDR3 sequence is 14 residues long. Per germline, CDR1 SGHTA and CDR2 FQGNSA. V lost 1 base and J lost 8, with 14 bases in between. CDR3 sequence (DNA): TGTGCCAGCAGCTTAGTCGGGATACGGGAGGGCTACACCTTC. Translation gives CASSLVGIREGYTF.

This chain joins TRBV7-9 and TRBJ2-5; TRBD1 agrees at 9 bases. Germline assignment: CDR1 SEHNR and CDR2 FQNEAQ (reference sequence). This CDR3 is 16 amino acids long. J gave up 1 base and V 4 bases, and 7 bases lay outside the gene matches. The DNA for the CDR3 is TGTGCCAGCAGCTATAGCGCGGGACAGGGCCAAGAGACCCAGTACTTC. Protein product: CASSYSAGQGQETQYF.

V and J are TRBV28 and TRBJ2-3, with TRBD2 matching 10 bases. CDR3 length equals 15 residues. Germline loops: CDR1 MDHEN, CDR2 SYDVKM. Unmatched junction bases numbered 5, after V lost 5 bases and J lost 3 bases. The CDR3 DNA follows: TGTGCCAGCAGTGCTCCTAGCGGGAGTACAGATACGCAGTATTTT. This sequence encodes CASSAPSGSTDTQYF.

The rearrangement links TRBV15 to TRBJ2-3; TRBD2 aligns across 15 bases. The CDR3 has 16 amino acids. Germline V gene sequence: CDR1 LNHNV, CDR2 YYDKDF (reference sequence). The V segment lost 5 bases and the J segment 6 bases; nucleotides outside the gene matches: 6. CDR3 amino acids: CATSPGLAGGLDTQYF. The CDR3 DNA reads as TGTGCCACCAGCCCGGGACTAGCGGGAGGTCTGGATACGCAGTATTTT. Full variable domain (missing parts from reference TRBV15 and TRBJ2-3): DAMVIQNPRYQVTQFGKPVTLSCSQTLNHNVMYWYQQKSSQAPKLLFHYYDKDFNNEADTPDNFQSRRPNTSFCFLDIRSPGLGDTAMYLCATSPGLAGGLDTQYFGPGTRLTVL.

A few counts support this clone. This chain joins TRBV28 and TRBJ2-7; D gene ambiguous. V was cut by 7 bases and J by 7 bases, with 14 bases left in between. The length of the CDR3 is 12 residues. Per germline, CDR1 MDHEN and CDR2 SYDVKM. For the CDR3, the DNA is TGTGCCAGCAACGGTGAAGTAAATGAGCAGTACTTC. It codes for CASNGEVNEQYF.